This T cell receptor beta chain emerged from a study of blood T cell repertoires in COVID-19. The overall study: Sample material is recorded as cDNA or gDNA derived from T cells, B-cell-depleted T cells, or PBMCs.

The CDR3 totals 14 residues. V lost 3 bases and J lost 0, with 8 bases in between. CDR1 is LNHDA and CDR2 is SQIVND in the germline V gene (reference sequence). Authors' data handling: Nucleated cell number was recorded as an estimate derived from reference gene primer amplification. The method was immunoSEQ multiplex PCR; TCRdb's version includes in-frame clones alone and lacks a portion of them. The V and J calls and clone size are taken from that table; D and trimming were inferred from the DNA. The table records around 250,000 clones, around nine tenths of them present only once. The sequenced sample was PBMCs or T cells enriched from blood (not recorded which). This receptor was obtained from a woman aged 40 to 50 who had been exposed to COVID-19. The rearrangement joins TRBV19 to TRBJ1-2, with D unresolved. The CDR3: CASSIFTTNYGYTF. The CDR3 DNA is TGTGCCAGTAGTATTTTCACTACTAACTATGGCTACACCTTC.